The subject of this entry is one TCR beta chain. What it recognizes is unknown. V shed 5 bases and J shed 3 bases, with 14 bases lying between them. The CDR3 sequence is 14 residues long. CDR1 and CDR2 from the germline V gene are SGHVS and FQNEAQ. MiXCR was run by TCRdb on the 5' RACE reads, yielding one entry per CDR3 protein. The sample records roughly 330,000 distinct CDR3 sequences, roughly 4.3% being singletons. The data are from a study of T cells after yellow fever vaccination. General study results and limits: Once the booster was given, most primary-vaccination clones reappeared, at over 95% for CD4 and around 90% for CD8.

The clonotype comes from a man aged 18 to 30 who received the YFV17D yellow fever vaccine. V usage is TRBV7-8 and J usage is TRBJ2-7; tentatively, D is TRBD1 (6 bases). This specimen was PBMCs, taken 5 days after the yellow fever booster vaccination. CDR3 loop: CASSRPGTNYEQYF. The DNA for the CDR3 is TGTGCCAGCAGCAGACCCGGGACAAACTACGAGCAGTACTTC.